What follows are 24 T cell receptor beta chains derived from one specimen sequenced in a study of T-cell reconstitution after alpha-beta-depleted transplantation in children. The TCRbeta library incorporated unique molecular identifiers. One entry per CDR3 protein, called by TCRdb with MiXCR from the PCR reads. Altogether hundreds of thousands of distinct CDR3 sequences are present, about 15% being singletons, with the ten largest covering 0.85% to 1.3%. Sequenced here: PBMCs from the stem cell graft donor, sampled from the stem cell graft. The receptors come from a human donor who donated a stem cell graft to a child with acute myeloid leukemia.

This clonotype occurred a few times. The genes are TRBV7-2 and TRBJ2-3; D unclear. The V gene lost 4 bases and the J gene lost 4 bases, with 9 bases spanning the gap. The CDR3 is made up of 13 amino acids. Germline lookup yields CDR1 SGHTA and CDR2 FQGNSA. The CDR3 region is CASSSVTADTQYF. The CDR3 DNA follows: TGTGCCAGCAGCTCGGTTACCGCAGATACGCAGTATTTT.

There are a few counts of this clonotype. The chain links TRBV29-1 to TRBJ1-1, with D maybe TRBD1 (5 bases). The CDR3 sequence is 15 residues long. V lost 7 bases, J lost 0 bases, and 18 bases lay in between. Germline V lookup: CDR1 SQVTM, CDR2 ANQGSEA. The CDR3 loop is CSARGRGPVNTEAFF. The CDR3 nucleotides are TGCAGCGCCCGAGGGCGGGGACCCGTGAACACTGAAGCTTTCTTT.

This clonotype occurred a few times. This chain joins TRBV10-3 and TRBJ2-7; the D is unclear. V was pared by 9 bases and J by 0 bases, with 9 bases between. This CDR3 contains 12 residues. CDR1 and CDR2 (germline): ENHRY, SYGVKD. CDR3 residues: CAIADLSYEQYF. The CDR3 DNA follows: TGTGCCATTGCGGACCTCTCCTACGAGCAGTACTTC.

This clonotype appeared many times. This chain joins TRBV6-5 and TRBJ1-4; D unclear. From germline, CDR1 is MNHEY and CDR2 SVGAGI. There are 15 residues in the CDR3. Trimming cost V 0 bases and J 4 bases, with 9 bases left between them. In DNA, the CDR3 is TGTGCCAGCAGTTACTCAACAGCGAGTAATGAAAAACTGTTTTTT. Protein sequence: CASSYSTASNEKLFF.

This clonotype appeared many times. This CDR3 reads CSARAGQGARKYQETQYF. The CDR3, as DNA: TGCAGTGCTAGAGCTGGACAGGGGGCCCGGAAATACCAAGAGACCCAGTACTTC. This chain uses TRBV20-1 with TRBJ2-5; 11 bases align to TRBD1. The CDR3 has 18 amino acids. Germline trimming cut 1 base from V and 0 bases from J; bases unmatched to any gene: 10. Germline V gene lookup returns CDR1 DFQATT and CDR2 SNEGSKA (reference sequence).

Remarks on this clonotype: The DNA is left out, because the CDR3 cannot be placed on it with certainty; the CDR3 is given as TCRdb lists it. The chain uses TRBV21-1 and TRBJ1-2; the table's D gene call, TRBD1, was not cross checked with the DNA. TRBV21-1 is a known pseudogene. The CDR3 adds up to 17 amino acids, both ends counted. The CDR3 loop reads CASGTWGTGSDPRGYTF.

This clonotype showed up many times. J is TRBJ1-5 and V is TRBV20-1; D is unresolved. The CDR3 has 13 amino acids. The V gene lost 7 bases and the J gene lost 0 bases, with 10 bases spanning the gap. Germline V gene data show CDR1 as DFQATT and CDR2 as SNEGSKA (reference sequence). In nucleotides, the CDR3 is TGCAGTGTCACAGATAATAGCAATCAGCCCCAGCATTTT. Translated, it gives CSVTDNSNQPQHF.

The sample holds many counts of this clonotype. The V gene is TRBV20-1, the J gene TRBJ2-5, with D perhaps matching TRBD1 or TRBD2 (5 bases each). In germline, CDR1 is DFQATT, CDR2 SNEGSKA (reference sequence). Trimming took 6 bases from V and 5 from J, leaving 16 bases between them. The CDR3 consists of 13 residues. CDR3 DNA sequence: TGCAGTGCCTCCCCCTCCCGGGGCGAGACCCAGTACTTC. Translation: CSASPSRGETQYF.

This clonotype was observed at least ten times. The chain has TRBV7-2 and TRBJ2-7; no clear D. The V end was cut by 3 bases, the J end by 4 bases, with 7 bases between. Germline V gene sequence: CDR1 SGHTA, CDR2 FQGNSA. There are 12 residues in the CDR3. CDR3 amino acids: CASSFSPYEQYF. In DNA, the CDR3 is TGTGCCAGCAGCTTTTCCCCTTACGAGCAGTACTTC.

Note on this clonotype: A much larger clone sits a single nucleotide away, making a read error possible. This chain connects TRBV20-1 to TRBJ2-3, with TRBD1 matching 8 bases. With V trimmed by 3 bases and J by 2 bases, 10 bases remained unmatched. This CDR3 contains 16 residues. CDR1 is DFQATT, CDR2 SNEGSKA, per germline (reference sequence). CDR3 region: CSASGKGQVITDTQYF. The CDR3 bases are TGCAGTGCTAGCGGAAAGGGACAGGTTATCACAGATACGCAGTATTTT.

This clonotype was seen at least ten times. The genes are TRBV5-1 and TRBJ2-1; 8 nucleotides match TRBD2. The CDR3 spans 14 residues. Per germline, CDR1 SGHRS and CDR2 YFSETQ. The V and J ends lost 6 bases and 4 bases, in that order; junction bases with no gene match: 6. This CDR3 is CASKGAGAYNEQFF. The CDR3 coding sequence is TGCGCCAGCAAAGGAGCGGGGGCGTACAATGAGCAGTTCTTC.

This clonotype showed up just a few times. The J gene is TRBJ1-4, the V gene TRBV12-3 or TRBV12-4, with D possibly TRBD1 on 6 matching bases. CDR3 length: 16 amino acids. Trimming shortened V by 2 bases and J by 5 bases, and 15 bases separated the two germline ends. The CDR3 DNA reads TGTGCCAGCAGTTTACGCAGGGGCGAATGGAATGAAAAACTGTTTTTT. Translated: CASSLRRGEWNEKLFF.

The chain uses TRBV12-3 or TRBV12-4 and TRBJ1-2, with 7 positions matching TRBD1. The CDR3 has 15 residues. Losses at the gene ends were 1 base for V and 4 bases for J; bases not matched to a gene: 6. The CDR3 DNA reads TGTGCCAGCAGTTTAGGGACAGGCTACAGCTATGGCTACACCTTC. Translated, it gives CASSLGTGYSYGYTF.

This clonotype was detected a few times. This rearrangement joins TRBV4-2 to TRBJ1-1, with 10 bases fitting TRBD1. The CDR3 sequence is 17 residues long. The germline CDR1 and CDR2 sequences are LGHNA and YNFKEQ. J was trimmed by 3 bases and V by 3 bases; bases with no gene match: 10. DNA of the CDR3: TGTGCCAGCAGCCATGACAGGGGGCCCGGGGTGGACACTGAAGCTTTCTTT. This gives the protein CASSHDRGPGVDTEAFF.

This clonotype came up a few times. This rearrangement joins TRBV15 to TRBJ2-7; D is uncertain. Germline V gives CDR1 LNHNV, CDR2 YYDKDF (reference sequence). The CDR3 sequence is 15 residues long. Trimming pared 3 bases from V and 4 bases from J, leaving 16 bases between. This CDR3 reads CATSSAHRDLYEQYF. Written as DNA, the CDR3 is TGTGCCACCAGCAGTGCGCACCGAGACCTGTACGAGCAGTACTTC. The whole variable domain, remainder taken from reference TRBV15 and TRBJ2-7, is DAMVIQNPRYQVTQFGKPVTLSCSQTLNHNVMYWYQQKSSQAPKLLFHYYDKDFNNEADTPDNFQSRRPNTSFCFLDIRSPGLGDTAMYLCATSSAHRDLYEQYFGPGTRLTVT.

This clonotype showed up just a few times. The chain couples TRBV9 to TRBJ1-2, with D hard to call. CDR1 is SGDLS and CDR2 is YYNGEE in the germline V gene. The CDR3 covers 12 residues. V gave up 5 bases and J gave up 4 bases, with 9 bases separating them. This chain's CDR3 is CASRDSSYGYTF. The CDR3 nucleotides read TGTGCCAGCAGAGACTCCTCCTATGGCTACACCTTC.

The gene calls are TRBV27 and TRBJ2-7, with 7 positions matching TRBD1. Germline assignment: CDR1 MNHEY and CDR2 SMNVEV (reference sequence). Losses at the gene ends were 2 bases for V and 4 bases for J; bases not matched to a gene: 5. This CDR3 has 14 residues. The CDR3 protein is CASSLGGRGYEQYV. In nucleotides, the CDR3 is TGTGCCAGCAGTTTAGGGGGCAGGGGGTACGAGCAGTACGTC.

This clonotype was recorded only once. A much larger clone differs from this one at a single base, so this may be a read error. This chain joins TRBV20-1 and TRBJ1-1; no reliable D call. This CDR3 is 14 amino acids long. Germline V gene lookup returns CDR1 DFQATT and CDR2 SNEGSKA (reference sequence). The CDR3 loop reads CSARDLGSNTDAFF. DNA of the CDR3: TGCAGTGCTAGAGATTTGGGATCGAACACTGACGCTTTCTTT.

This clonotype was found many times. The V call is TRBV15, the J call TRBJ2-7; a possible D gene is TRBD2 (5 bases). Trimming pared 1 base from V and 6 bases from J, leaving 13 bases between. The CDR3 extends over 14 amino acids. Germline CDR1 LNHNV, CDR2 YYDKDF (reference sequence). The CDR3 region is CATSRGGNSLEQYF. Written as DNA, the CDR3 is TGTGCCACCAGCAGAGGAGGGAACTCTCTCGAGCAGTACTTC.

This clonotype was counted ten times or more. The rearrangement links TRBV20-1 to TRBJ2-5; tentatively, D is TRBD2 (7 bases). This CDR3 spans 14 amino acids. Trimming shortened V by 3 bases and J by 5 bases, and 16 bases separated the two germline ends. Germline V gives CDR1 DFQATT, CDR2 SNEGSKA (reference sequence). The CDR3 nucleotides are TGCAGTGCTAGGCGAGGGGGGGCCCGGGAGACCCAGTACTTC. It yields the protein CSARRGGARETQYF.

This chain joins TRBV15 and TRBJ1-5; D not resolved. V shed 0 bases and J shed 0 bases, with 6 bases lying between them. Germline assignment: CDR1 LNHNV and CDR2 YYDKDF (reference sequence). CDR3 size: 15 residues. CDR3 region: CATSRDSISNQPQHF. CDR3 sequence (DNA): TGTGCCACCAGCAGAGACAGTATTAGCAATCAGCCCCAGCATTTT.

This clonotype was seen ten or more times. The gene calls are TRBV6-6 and TRBJ1-2; D unresolved. Deletions cut 3 bases from V and 1 base from J, with 6 bases between. Germline-derived CDR1 and CDR2 are MNHNY and SVGAGI (reference sequence). The CDR3 consists of 13 residues. CDR3 nucleotides: TGTGCCAGCAGTTATGAAAATAACTATGGCTACACCTTC. It codes for CASSYENNYGYTF.

The table lists this clonotype with many counts. The chain uses TRBV29-1 and TRBJ2-5; 9 positions agree with TRBD1. V was pared by 4 bases and J by 3 bases, with 3 bases of the junction left unmatched. The CDR3 consists of 13 residues. Germline V gene sequence: CDR1 SQVTM, CDR2 ANQGSEA. CDR3 region: CSVAGTGKETQYF. The DNA for the CDR3 is TGCAGCGTTGCTGGGACAGGGAAAGAGACCCAGTACTTC.

This clonotype showed up many times. The chain recombines TRBV20-1 with TRBJ1-1, with a possible D match to TRBD1 (5 bases). Trimming cost V 5 bases and J 11 bases, with 15 bases left between them. The CDR3 is 11 amino acids. The germline CDR1 and CDR2 sequences are DFQATT and SNEGSKA (reference sequence). Here the CDR3 reads CSAFYGTKAFF. CDR3 coding DNA: TGCAGTGCTTTTTACGGGACCAAGGCTTTCTTT.